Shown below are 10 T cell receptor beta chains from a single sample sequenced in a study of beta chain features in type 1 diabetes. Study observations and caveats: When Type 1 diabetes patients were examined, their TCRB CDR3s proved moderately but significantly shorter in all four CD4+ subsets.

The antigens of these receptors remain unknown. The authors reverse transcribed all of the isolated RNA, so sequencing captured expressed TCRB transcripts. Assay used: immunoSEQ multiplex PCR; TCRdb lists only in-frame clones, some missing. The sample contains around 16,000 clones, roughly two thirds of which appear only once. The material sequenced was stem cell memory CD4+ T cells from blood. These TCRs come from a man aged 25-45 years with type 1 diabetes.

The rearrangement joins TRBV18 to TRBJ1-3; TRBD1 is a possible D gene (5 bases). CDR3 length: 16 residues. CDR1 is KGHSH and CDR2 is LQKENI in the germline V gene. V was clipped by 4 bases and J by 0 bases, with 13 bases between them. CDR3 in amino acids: CASSRGGADSGNTIYF. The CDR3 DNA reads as TGTGCCAGCTCACGGGGAGGGGCCGACTCTGGAAACACCATATATTTT.

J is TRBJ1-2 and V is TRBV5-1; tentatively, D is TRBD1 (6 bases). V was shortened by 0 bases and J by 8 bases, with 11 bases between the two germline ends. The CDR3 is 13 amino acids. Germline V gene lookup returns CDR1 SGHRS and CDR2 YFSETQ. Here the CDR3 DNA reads TGCGCCAGCAGCTTGGAGGGGGAAGGCGGCTACACCTTC. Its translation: CASSLEGEGGYTF. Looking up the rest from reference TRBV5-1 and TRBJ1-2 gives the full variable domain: KAGVTQTPRYLIKTRGQQVTLSCSPISGHRSVSWYQQTPGQGLQFLFEYFSETQRNKGNFPGRFSGRQFSNSRSEMNVSTLELGDSALYLCASSLEGEGGYTFGSGTRLTVV.

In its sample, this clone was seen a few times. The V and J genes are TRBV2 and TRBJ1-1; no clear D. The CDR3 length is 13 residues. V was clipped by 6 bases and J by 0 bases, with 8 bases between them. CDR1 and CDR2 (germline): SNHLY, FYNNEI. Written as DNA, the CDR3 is TGTGCCAGCAGCGCGGACTTGAACACTGAAGCTTTCTTT. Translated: CASSADLNTEAFF.

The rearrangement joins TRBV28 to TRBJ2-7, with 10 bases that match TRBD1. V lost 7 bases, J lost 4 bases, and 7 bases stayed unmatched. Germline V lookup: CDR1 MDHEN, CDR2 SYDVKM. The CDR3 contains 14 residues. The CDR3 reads CASINPGQGYEQYF. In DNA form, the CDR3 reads TGTGCCAGCATAAATCCGGGACAGGGGTACGAGCAGTACTTC. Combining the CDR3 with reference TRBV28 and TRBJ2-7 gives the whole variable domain DVKVTQSSRYLVKRTGEKVFLECVQDMDHENMFWYRQDPGLGLRLIYFSYDVKMKEKGDIPEGYSVSREKKERFSLILESASTNQTSMYLCASINPGQGYEQYFGPGTRLTVT.

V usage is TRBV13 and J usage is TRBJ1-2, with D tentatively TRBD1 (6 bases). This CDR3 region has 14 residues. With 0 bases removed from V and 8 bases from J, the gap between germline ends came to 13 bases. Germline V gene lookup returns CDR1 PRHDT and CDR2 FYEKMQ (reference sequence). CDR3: CASSLGVGARGYTF. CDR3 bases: TGTGCCAGCAGCTTAGGCGTGGGGGCGCGCGGCTACACCTTC.

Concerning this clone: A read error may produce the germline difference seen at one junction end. The CDR3 protein is CASSFRTGGGGANVLAF. Here the CDR3 DNA reads TGTGCCAGCAGCTTCCGGACAGGGGGTGGTGGGGCCAACGTCCTGGCTTTC. The chain is built from TRBV5-6 and TRBJ2-6, with 10 bases matching TRBD1. Per the germline V gene, CDR1 is SGHDT and CDR2 is YYEEEE. The CDR3 has 17 residues.

CDR3 sequence: CASSPGGVPGSYNEQFF. As DNA, the CDR3 is TGCGCCAGCAGCCCCGGGGGGGTCCCGGGCTCCTACAATGAGCAGTTCTTC. The chain has TRBV5-1 and TRBJ2-1; 8 bases match TRBD2. V trimming: 4 bases; J trimming: 0 bases; junction bases outside the gene matches: 9. The germline CDR1 and CDR2 sequences are SGHRS and YFSETQ. The CDR3 runs to 17 residues.

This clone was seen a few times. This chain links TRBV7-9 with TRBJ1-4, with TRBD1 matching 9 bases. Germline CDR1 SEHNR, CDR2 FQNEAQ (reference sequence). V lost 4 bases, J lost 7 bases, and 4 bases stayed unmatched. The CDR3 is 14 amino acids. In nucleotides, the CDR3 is TGTGCCAGCAGCTCACAGGGGGCTAGTGAAAAACTGTTTTTT. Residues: CASSSQGASEKLFF.

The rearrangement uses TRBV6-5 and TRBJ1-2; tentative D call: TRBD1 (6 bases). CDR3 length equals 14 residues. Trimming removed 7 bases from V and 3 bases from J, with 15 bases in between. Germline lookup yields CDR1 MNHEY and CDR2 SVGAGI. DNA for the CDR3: TGTGCCAGCAACATCCAGGGGTCCGACTATGGCTACACCTTC. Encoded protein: CASNIQGSDYGYTF.

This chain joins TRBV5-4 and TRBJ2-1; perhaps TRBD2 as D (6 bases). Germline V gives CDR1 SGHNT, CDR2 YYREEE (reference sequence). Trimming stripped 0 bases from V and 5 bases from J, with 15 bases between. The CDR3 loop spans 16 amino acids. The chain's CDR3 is CASSLVRGSADNEQFF. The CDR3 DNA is TGTGCCAGCAGCTTGGTTCGGGGGTCCGCGGACAATGAGCAGTTCTTC.